What follows is one T cell receptor (beta chain) and its context. Its antigen remains unidentified. The data originate from a study of T cell responses to AZD1222 COVID-19 vaccine. Whole-study findings and limits: Spike-specific TCR breadth rose after two AZD1222 doses, and depth rose as well. Sampling that yielded the repertoires occurred only after the peak T cell response. Regions left unmutated in variants are reportedly the target of nearly half of spike-specific TCRs.

TCRdb's copy holds only in-frame clones and misses some; the assay was immunoSEQ multiplex PCR. The sample has around 140,000 clones, just under 95% seen once. This CDR3 is built from 14 residues. CDR1 SNHLY and CDR2 FYNNEI come from the germline V gene. Trimming took 6 bases from V and 5 from J; bases not matched to a gene: 5. Sequencing used peripheral blood, obtained on day 0 of AZD1222 vaccination. This clonotype was obtained from an adult in good health. The chain couples TRBV2 to TRBJ1-5; 9 bases are a match to TRBD1. CDR3 sequence: CASSRDRGDQPQHF. The CDR3 DNA sequence: TGTGCCAGCAGCCGAGACAGGGGGGATCAGCCCCAGCATTTT.